A selection of T cell receptor beta chains follows, all from one sample in a study of identical twins. One entry per CDR3 protein, called by TCRdb with MiXCR from the 5' RACE reads. In the table there are a few hundred thousand distinct CDR3 sequences, approximately 8.3% of which are singletons. The sample also formed part of further work on yellow fever vaccine responses in identical twins.

The sample comprised CD8+ T cells sorted from blood. These receptors all stem from a woman aged 18-29 years in good health. Both conserved end residues are part of each CDR3.

v_call cdr3_aa
TRBV28 CASSYHSGGPANQETQYF
TRBV20-1 CSASGTSTFF
TRBV9 CASSVGQTYEQYF
TRBV6-1 CASSTISGALDGYTF
TRBV6-1 CASSEATGTQETQYF
TRBV5-1 CASGPWQANYGYTF
TRBV3-1 CASSQLSGSTPYEQYF
TRBV6-1 CASSRRPTDTQYF
TRBV29-1 CSVDIAGEDYNEQFF
TRBV15 CATSNGQSDTQYF
TRBV5-6 CASSYGQAYNEQFF
TRBV20-1 CSARPYEQYF
TRBV15 CATSRTGDSPLHF
TRBV6-1 CASSEGMGYSYNEQFF
TRBV20-1 CSALHLRSSYEQYF
TRBV5-1 CASSSDRLPYNEQFF
TRBV7-8 CASSLAHVRDHNSPLHF
TRBV7-2 CASSSGTPDTQYF
TRBV7-8 CASSLELAGGRSYNEQFF
TRBV6-1 CASSEAWGGYTF
TRBV6-2/TRBV6-3 CASSYSSGVDGEAFF
TRBV29-1 CSVRTGTGANVLTF
TRBV4-2 CASSQDITPGELFF
TRBV7-9 CASSLTREDYEQYF
TRBV6-2/TRBV6-3 CASSYSTGIRDYEQYF
TRBV20-1 CSARNPGQENNEQFF
TRBV6-2/TRBV6-3 CASSQTAPLKNTEAFF
TRBV4-3 CASSQELAGASTDTQYF
TRBV7-2 CASSLANPAEVGNQPQHF
TRBV12-3/TRBV12-4 CASSLVGLGGSEQFF
TRBV19 CASSILRASGSDTQYF
TRBV7-9 CASSPRQDNTEAFF
TRBV29-1 CSVEVLAGAYNEQFF
TRBV14 CASSQERVYGYTF
TRBV5-1 CASSLRTGAALGTEAFF
TRBV15 CATTYDTGELFF
TRBV4-1 CASSQVLGDGTDTQYF
TRBV5-1 CASSFIQGTPRETQYF